These 32 T cell receptor beta chains originate from one sample sequenced in a study of T cells in Graves' hyperthyroidism and ophthalmopathy. Template material for amplifying TCR beta CDR3 regions consisted of RNA transcripts. The HTBI primer set was used in a first-round RT-PCR of the TCR CDR3. Each CDR3 protein gets one entry after TCRdb re-called the multiplex PCR reads with MiXCR. This table has 700,000 to 950,000 distinct CDR3 sequences, about 35% appearing once. The material sequenced was blood. All receptors come from a woman aged 40-49 years with Graves' hyperthyroidism.

This clonotype was found many times. CDR3 in DNA: TGTGCCAGCAGCACTTCGGCTGGCTACACCTTC. Residues: CASSTSAGYTF. V is TRBV12-3 or TRBV12-4 and J is TRBJ1-2, with D hard to call. The CDR3 loop spans 11 amino acids. The germline V and J ends were trimmed by 6 bases and 7 bases, with 9 bases remaining between them.

Turning to this clonotype: A junction end diverges from the germline sequence, so it may reflect a read error. The chain employs TRBV11-2 and TRBJ2-7; D might be TRBD1 (6 bases). Germline V CDR1 and CDR2: SGHAT, FQNNGV. This CDR3 spans 15 amino acids. CDR3: CASSLAAGQFYGQYF. In DNA, the CDR3 is TGTGCCAGCAGCTTAGCGGCCGGACAGTTCTACGGGCAGTACTTC.

The CDR3 nucleotides are TGTGCCAGCAGCTGGCGGGACAGGGGTAGAGGCTACACCTTC. It yields the protein CASSWRDRGRGYTF. The V gene is TRBV7-2, the J gene TRBJ1-2, with 10 bases identical to TRBD1. The CDR3 length is 14 residues. Germline CDR1 reads SGHTA; CDR2 reads FQGNSA. Unmatched junction bases numbered 7, after V lost 4 bases and J lost 8 bases.

The J gene is TRBJ1-6, the V gene TRBV10-3; D is perhaps TRBD1 (5 bases). V lost 0 bases and J 10 bases, leaving 16 bases between the germline ends. The CDR3 sequence is 16 residues long. CDR1 and CDR2 from the germline V gene are ENHRY and SYGVKD. The CDR3 loop reads CAISESMTGQVSPLHF. CDR3 in DNA: TGTGCCATCAGTGAGTCGATGACGGGGCAAGTATCACCCCTCCACTTT.

In its sample, this clonotype was seen many times. The chain carries TRBV2 and TRBJ1-5; D is unclear. V was cut by 5 bases and J by 3 bases, with 8 bases left in between. The CDR3 is 13 amino acids. The germline V gene has CDR1 SNHLY and CDR2 FYNNEI. The CDR3 sequence is CASSTQINQPQHF. DNA of the CDR3: TGTGCCAGCAGTACCCAGATCAATCAGCCCCAGCATTTT.

This clonotype was seen a few times. The chain combines TRBV19 with TRBJ1-4; weak D call: TRBD1 (5 bases). Germline CDR1 reads LNHDA; CDR2 reads SQIVND (reference sequence). V lost 4 bases and J 7 bases, leaving 25 bases between the germline ends. The CDR3 contains 18 residues. CDR3 in DNA: TGTGCCAGTAGTACCACGAATAGAGGGACCGGCTATTTTGAAAAACTGTTTTTT. Residues: CASSTTNRGTGYFEKLFF.

The rearrangement joins TRBV10-2 to TRBJ1-6; 8 nucleotides line up with TRBD1. V lost 6 bases to trimming and J lost 9 bases; unmatched junction nucleotides: 13. Germline values: CDR1 WSHSY, CDR2 SAAADI. The CDR3 totals 16 residues. The CDR3 spells CASRATTGGGSSPLHF. CDR3 DNA: TGCGCCAGCAGAGCAACTACAGGGGGGGGAAGTTCACCCCTCCACTTT.

There are a few counts of this clonotype. V is TRBV6-5 and J is TRBJ2-7, with D perhaps assigned TRBD1 or TRBD2 (5 bases each). Trimming left V 3 bases short and J 0 bases short, with 15 bases between. The CDR3 spans 16 residues. Germline V gene lookup returns CDR1 MNHEY and CDR2 SVGAGI. CDR3: CASSYSLGVGSYEQYF. CDR3 nucleotides: TGTGCCAGCAGTTATAGCCTGGGGGTAGGCTCCTACGAGCAGTACTTC.

This clonotype appeared a single time. A much larger clone sits a single nucleotide away, making a read error possible. CDR3: CASSSQGGGGYTF. The CDR3 DNA sequence: TGTGCCAGCAGCTCACAGGGGGGCGGCGGCTACACCTTC. This chain joins TRBV7-2 and TRBJ1-2; 8 nucleotides match TRBD1. The CDR3 is 13 residues long. The V and J ends lost 4 bases and 8 bases, in that order; junction bases with no gene match: 6. CDR1 and CDR2 from the germline V gene are SGHTA and FQGNSA. The whole variable domain, remainder taken from reference TRBV7-2 and TRBJ1-2, is GAGVSQSPSNKVTEKGKDVELRCDPISGHTALYWYRQSLGQGLEFLIYFQGNSAPDKSGLPSDRFSAERTGGSVSTLTIQRTQQEDSAVYLCASSSQGGGGYTFGSGTRLTVV.

Details on this clonotype: Because it lacks the conserved phenylalanine or tryptophan at the end, this CDR3 is likely a read error. Because the CDR3's place on the DNA is in doubt, the DNA is left out and the CDR3 is given as listed by TCRdb. The genes are TRBV6-1 and TRBJ2-7; the table names TRBD1, a call not compared with the DNA. Per germline, CDR1 MNHNS and CDR2 SASEGT. The CDR3 is 13 residues long, counting both termini. The CDR3 is CASTRTGHYEEYL.

This clonotype was detected only a few times. The genes are TRBV19 and TRBJ1-6; D gene uncertain. The germline gives CDR1 LNHDA, CDR2 SQIVND (reference sequence). Between the trimmed V and J ends, which lost 0 bases and 11 bases, there was a span of 14 bases. This CDR3 has 15 amino acids. CDR3 sequence (DNA): TGTGCCAGTAGTATAGATCTTGGAGATGGGCCACCCCTCCACTTT. Its translation is CASSIDLGDGPPLHF.

The chain combines TRBV6-5 with TRBJ2-7; a weak D match, TRBD2 (6 bases). This CDR3 has 15 residues. The germline V and J ends were trimmed by 6 bases and 7 bases, with 22 bases remaining between them. The germline V gene encodes CDR1 MNHEY and CDR2 SVGAGI. CDR3 residues: CASSEDGDSYNEQYF. The CDR3 DNA follows: TGTGCCAGCAGCGAGGACGGGGACTCCTACAATGAGCAGTACTTC.

This clonotype came up a few times. The chain combines TRBV29-1 with TRBJ2-7; 11 nucleotides line up with TRBD2. The CDR3 extends over 13 amino acids. Germline CDR1 is SQVTM and CDR2 is ANQGSEA. V lost 3 bases and J lost 6; bases outside the gene matches: 4. The CDR3 region is CSVETSGTSEQYF. The CDR3 DNA reads as TGCAGCGTTGAGACTAGCGGGACTTCCGAGCAGTACTTC.

The rearrangement joins TRBV5-1 to TRBJ1-1, with D perhaps matching TRBD1 (5 bases). Germline CDR1 is SGHRS and CDR2 is YFSETQ. CDR3 length: 16 amino acids. With 4 bases removed from V and 1 base from J, the gap between germline ends came to 17 bases. CDR3 region: CASSLRQGGANTEAFF. For the CDR3, the DNA is TGCGCCAGCAGCCTTAGGCAGGGTGGGGCGAACACTGAAGCTTTCTTT.

This clonotype was detected ten times or more. The V gene is TRBV19, the J gene TRBJ2-7; D assignment may be TRBD1 or TRBD2 (5 bases each). V was trimmed by 1 base and J by 6 bases, leaving 10 bases between them. This CDR3 has 13 amino acids. Per germline, CDR1 LNHDA and CDR2 SQIVND (reference sequence). CDR3 region: CASSIGGGIEQYF. CDR3 nucleotides: TGTGCCAGTAGTATAGGTGGGGGAATCGAGCAGTACTTC.

About this clonotype: No conserved phenylalanine or tryptophan is present at the end of the CDR3, so a read error is the likely explanation. The limits of the CDR3 on the DNA are not certain, so only TCRdb's listed CDR3 is given. The J gene is TRBJ1-3, the V gene TRBV10-3; the table's D call of TRBD1 was not tested on the DNA. Germline loops: CDR1 ENHRY, CDR2 SYGVKD. Ends included, the CDR3 has 8 residues. The CDR3 loop reads CAISGTTG.

This clonotype has just one count. At one boundary the junction diverges from the germline segment, which might be a read error. This sequence joins TRBV20-1 and TRBJ2-5, with a possible D match to TRBD1 (6 bases). CDR3 length: 13 amino acids. CDR1 and CDR2 from the germline V gene are DFQATT and SNEGSKA (reference sequence). The CDR3: CSAGDQGPETQYF. CDR3 nucleotide sequence: TGCAGTGCTGGAGATCAGGGGCCGGAGACCCAGTACTTC.

The table lists this clonotype with many counts. The V gene is TRBV7-2, the J gene TRBJ1-1; D not certain. The CDR3 totals 13 residues. Trimming cost V 5 bases and J 4 bases, with 11 bases left between them. The germline V gene has CDR1 SGHTA and CDR2 FQGNSA. This CDR3 reads CASSLDGGTEAFF. The CDR3, as DNA: TGTGCCAGCAGCCTGGACGGTGGCACTGAAGCTTTCTTT.

This clonotype was detected only a few times. The chain recombines TRBV5-1 with TRBJ1-1, with a tentative D call TRBD1 (5 bases). This CDR3 contains 14 residues. V lost 4 bases, J lost 5 bases, and 15 bases lay in between. CDR1 SGHRS and CDR2 YFSETQ come from the germline V gene. For the CDR3, the DNA is TGCGCCAGCAGCCCGGGGACCTCAGAGACTGAAGCTTTCTTT. Translated, it gives CASSPGTSETEAFF.

Of note for this clonotype: It may be a read error: a sequence one base away is much more abundant. The DNA is left out, because the CDR3 cannot be placed on it with certainty; the CDR3 is given as TCRdb lists it. The J gene is TRBJ1-1, the V gene TRBV9; TRBD1, the D gene given by the table, was not confirmed from the DNA. The CDR3 is 16 amino acids in total, end residues counted. Germline V gene lookup returns CDR1 SGDLS and CDR2 YYNGEE. The CDR3 region is CASSLIWGQGAPEALF.

The table lists this clonotype with many counts. The chain joins TRBV20-1 to TRBJ2-5; 9 nucleotides agree with TRBD1. Germline V gene sequence: CDR1 DFQATT, CDR2 SNEGSKA (reference sequence). Trimming at V came to 6 bases and at J to 5 bases, leaving 16 bases not matched to a gene. This CDR3 region has 16 residues. CDR3 in amino acids: CSAHVGDRALMETQYF. CDR3 in DNA: TGCAGTGCACATGTTGGGGACAGGGCGTTGATGGAGACCCAGTACTTC.

This clonotype occurred many times. V and J are TRBV2 and TRBJ2-7; 9 positions agree with TRBD1. Trimming at V came to 5 bases and at J to 3 bases, leaving 5 bases not matched to a gene. This CDR3 comprises 14 residues. The germline CDR1 and CDR2 sequences are SNHLY and FYNNEI. CDR3 nucleotides: TGTGCCAGCAGTACAGACAGGGGGGACTACGAGCAGTACTTC. Its translation is CASSTDRGDYEQYF. Full variable domain (outside the CDR3, taken from reference TRBV2 and TRBJ2-7): EPEVTQTPSHQVTQMGQEVILRCVPISNHLYFYWYRQILGQKVEFLVSFYNNEISEKSEIFDDQFSVERPDGSNFTLKIRSTKLEDSAMYFCASSTDRGDYEQYFGPGTRLTVT.

The gene calls are TRBV7-9 and TRBJ1-4, with D uncertain. Trimming shortened V by 5 bases and J by 0 bases, and 7 bases separated the two germline ends. CDR3 length: 14 amino acids. Germline CDR1 SEHNR, CDR2 FQNEAQ (reference sequence). Here the CDR3 reads CASSRTSTNEKLFF. The CDR3 nucleotides are TGTGCCAGCAGCCGAACCTCAACTAATGAAAAACTGTTTTTT.

This clonotype was observed at least ten times. The CDR3: CASSQSLVGNTIYF. The CDR3, as DNA: TGTGCCAGCAGCCAATCCCTTGTGGGAAACACCATATATTTT. The chain uses TRBV14 and TRBJ1-3; no reliable D call. Trimming took off 2 bases at V and 4 bases at J, with 9 bases between the two ends. This CDR3 is built from 14 residues. Germline CDR1 reads SGHDN; CDR2 reads FVKESK.

The gene calls are TRBV28 and TRBJ1-1, with D unresolved. Germline V gives CDR1 MDHEN, CDR2 SYDVKM. The V and J ends lost 3 bases and 8 bases respectively, with 13 bases between them. The CDR3 is made up of 13 amino acids. The CDR3 nucleotides are TGTGCCAGCAGTTTGGAGGGCAGCCGAGAAGCTTTCTTT. Encoded protein: CASSLEGSREAFF.

The chain has TRBV5-1 and TRBJ2-7; D is perhaps TRBD1 (5 bases). Deletions cut 5 bases from V and 2 bases from J, with 20 bases between. Germline V gives CDR1 SGHRS, CDR2 YFSETQ. The CDR3 contains 16 residues. This CDR3 reads CASRADLDTSTYEQYF. CDR3 coding DNA: TGCGCCAGCAGGGCGGACCTGGACACAAGCACCTACGAGCAGTACTTC. Full variable domain (remainder filled in from reference TRBV5-1 and TRBJ2-7): KAGVTQTPRYLIKTRGQQVTLSCSPISGHRSVSWYQQTPGQGLQFLFEYFSETQRNKGNFPGRFSGRQFSNSRSEMNVSTLELGDSALYLCASRADLDTSTYEQYFGPGTRLTVT.

The V gene is TRBV25-1, the J gene TRBJ2-2; D uncertain. The V gene lost 2 bases and the J gene lost 1 base, with 5 bases spanning the gap. Germline V gene lookup returns CDR1 MGHDK and CDR2 SYGVNS. The CDR3 consists of 14 residues. The chain's CDR3 is CASSERGNTGELFF. CDR3 nucleotides: TGTGCCAGCAGTGAACGAGGGAACACCGGGGAGCTGTTTTTT.

The chain links TRBV4-1 to TRBJ1-6; TRBD1 agrees at 11 bases. The V gene end was trimmed by 4 bases and the J gene end by 7 bases; junction bases not matched to a gene: 6. The CDR3 consists of 16 residues. The germline V gene has CDR1 MGHRA and CDR2 YSYEKL. CDR3 in DNA: TGCGCCAGCAGCCGCATTGGGACAGGGGGGAATTCACCCCTCCACTTT. It is translated as CASSRIGTGGNSPLHF.

This clonotype was recorded a few times. The CDR3 bases are TGTGCCAGCAGCGGCTCGTGGGCTAACTATGGCTACACCTTC. Its translation is CASSGSWANYGYTF. The V gene is TRBV5-6, the J gene TRBJ1-2; D unresolved. V lost 4 bases to trimming and J lost 0 bases, with 10 bases between them. The CDR3 sequence is 14 residues long. Germline CDR1 SGHDT, CDR2 YYEEEE.

This clonotype was recorded at least ten times. J is TRBJ1-2 and V is TRBV19; no definite D call. Per germline, CDR1 LNHDA and CDR2 SQIVND (reference sequence). The V gene lost 6 bases and the J gene lost 5 bases, with 16 bases spanning the gap. This CDR3 has 14 residues. CDR3 sequence: CASRRVGAAYGYTF. As DNA, the CDR3 is TGTGCCAGTAGGCGGGTTGGAGCAGCATATGGCTACACCTTC. The full variable domain, rest sourced from reference TRBV19 and TRBJ1-2, is DGGITQSPKYLFRKEGQNVTLSCEQNLNHDAMYWYRQDPGQGLRLIYYSQIVNDFQKGDIAEGYSVSREKKESFPLTVTSAQKNPTAFYLCASRRVGAAYGYTFGSGTRLTVV.

This clonotype was recorded a few times. The chain combines TRBV20-1 with TRBJ2-7, with 12 bases matching TRBD2. The J segment lost 2 bases and the V segment lost 0 bases, leaving 8 bases of the junction unmatched. CDR3 size: 17 residues. In germline, CDR1 is DFQATT, CDR2 SNEGSKA (reference sequence). CDR3 loop: CSARDLTSGSRPYEQYF. DNA of the CDR3: TGCAGTGCTAGAGATCTGACTAGCGGGAGTCGACCCTACGAGCAGTACTTC.

Points on this clonotype: One base away lies a much larger clone, so this may be a sequencing read error. The rearrangement uses TRBV7-9 and TRBJ1-4; 10 bases fit TRBD1. The germline V gene encodes CDR1 SEHNR and CDR2 FQNEAQ (reference sequence). The CDR3 sequence is 15 residues long. The CDR3 reads CASSLPGQGNEKLLF. CDR3 DNA: TGTGCCAGCAGCTTACCGGGACAGGGGAATGAAAAACTGCTTTTT. Using reference TRBV7-9 and TRBJ1-4 for the parts outside the CDR3, the full variable domain is DTGVSQNPRHKITKRGQNVTFRCDPISEHNRLYWYRQTLGQGPEFLTYFQNEAQLEKSRLLSDRFSAERPKGSFSTLEIQRTEQGDSAMYLCASSLPGQGNEKLLFGSGTQLSVL.